These 9 T cell receptor beta chains came from one sample sequenced in a study of CD8 T cells in ankylosing spondylitis. TCRdb itself ran the 5' RACE reads through MiXCR, one entry per CDR3 protein. Altogether roughly 220,000 distinct CDR3 sequences are present, approximately 10% being singletons, with the ten largest covering approximately 20%. Sequenced sample: blood, either unsorted or a sorted T cell fraction (not recorded which). The receptor set was obtained from a male donor with ankylosing spondylitis or in good health (not recorded which).

This clonotype was recorded many times. The chain couples TRBV9 to TRBJ2-1; 9 bases align to TRBD2. Germline lookup yields CDR1 SGDLS and CDR2 YYNGEE. J lost 6 bases, V lost 2 bases, and 6 bases had no gene match. The CDR3 contains 15 residues. The CDR3 DNA is TGTGCCAGCAGCGTGGTAGCGGGGGACTTCAATGAGCAGTTCTTC. This codes for CASSVVAGDFNEQFF. Full variable domain (rest looked up from reference TRBV9 and TRBJ2-1): DSGVTQTPKHLITATGQRVTLRCSPRSGDLSVYWYQQSLDQGLQFLIQYYNGEERAKGNILERFSAQQFPDLHSELNLSSLELGDSALYFCASSVVAGDFNEQFFGPGTRLTVL.

In the case of this clonotype: With a much larger clone just one base away, this may be a read error. For the CDR3, the DNA is TGTGCCGGCAGCCAAGATCGAAGGGTTAATCAGCCCCAGCATTTT. Its translation is CAGSQDRRVNQPQHF. This chain joins TRBV3-1 and TRBJ1-5; D remains unclear. The CDR3 sequence is 15 residues long. CDR1 and CDR2 from the germline V gene are LGHDT and YNNKEL (reference sequence).

This clonotype was counted ten times or more. This chain connects TRBV2 to TRBJ1-1, with TRBD1 identical over 7 bases. In germline, CDR1 is SNHLY, CDR2 FYNNEI. V lost 7 bases to trimming and J lost 6 bases; unmatched junction nucleotides: 5. CDR3 length equals 12 residues. CDR3 in DNA: TGTGCCAGCAACCAAGACAGGGCTGAAGCTTTCTTT. Its translation: CASNQDRAEAFF.

The chain has TRBV7-6 and TRBJ1-3; no reliable D call. The V gene's germline CDR1 is SGHVS and CDR2 FNYEAQ. This CDR3 comprises 17 residues. V gave up 2 bases and J gave up 0 bases, with 14 bases separating them. This CDR3 is CASSLRPGSDSGNTIYF. The CDR3 DNA sequence: TGTGCCAGCAGCTTAAGGCCGGGCTCGGACTCTGGAAACACCATATATTTT.

This clonotype came up many times. The chain uses TRBV10-3 and TRBJ2-3, with a tentative D call TRBD1 (6 bases). The CDR3 covers 15 residues. CDR1 and CDR2 from the germline V gene are ENHRY and SYGVKD. V was trimmed by 2 bases and J by 4 bases, leaving 13 bases between them. The CDR3 nucleotides read TGTGCCATCAGTGAGGGGGACGAGGGGGCAGATACGCAGTATTTT. Protein product: CAISEGDEGADTQYF.

This clonotype came up many times. The V gene is TRBV12-3 or TRBV12-4, the J gene TRBJ2-6; 10 nucleotides align to TRBD1. The CDR3 length is 18 residues. The V segment lost 2 bases and the J segment 0 bases; nucleotides outside the gene matches: 4. The CDR3 protein is CASSLWTGGNSGANVLTF. Here the CDR3 DNA reads TGTGCCAGCAGTTTATGGACAGGGGGAAACTCTGGGGCCAACGTCCTGACTTTC.

Only a few counts were recorded for this clonotype. This chain uses TRBV7-2 with TRBJ2-3, with 7 bases lining up with TRBD2. The ends lost 5 bases at V and 4 bases at J; junction bases unmatched: 9. The CDR3 has 15 residues. Per germline, CDR1 SGHTA and CDR2 FQGNSA. The CDR3 DNA sequence: TGTGCCAGCAGCAAGTCGGGGAGGGGCTCAGATACGCAGTATTTT. Its protein product is CASSKSGRGSDTQYF. The full variable domain, with the rest looked up from reference TRBV7-2 and TRBJ2-3, is GAGVSQSPSNKVTEKGKDVELRCDPISGHTALYWYRQSLGQGLEFLIYFQGNSAPDKSGLPSDRFSAERTGGSVSTLTIQRTQQEDSAVYLCASSKSGRGSDTQYFGPGTRLTVL.

This clonotype was counted between two and nine times. The rearrangement joins TRBV6-1 to TRBJ1-2; 11 positions agree with TRBD1. Germline values: CDR1 MNHNS, CDR2 SASEGT. CDR3 length equals 16 residues. V trimming: 6 bases; J trimming: 7 bases; junction bases outside the gene matches: 13. The CDR3: CASSPGSGQGGIGYTF. The CDR3 DNA sequence: TGTGCCAGCAGCCCCGGTTCGGGACAGGGGGGTATTGGCTACACCTTC.

The sample holds many counts of this clonotype. The CDR3 sequence is CASSEAVAQSYEQYF. The CDR3 region has the DNA TGTGCCAGCAGTGAAGCGGTGGCCCAATCCTACGAGCAGTACTTC. The gene calls are TRBV6-1 and TRBJ2-7; D gene unclear. Trimming shortened V by 0 bases and J by 1 base, and 10 bases separated the two germline ends. Germline values: CDR1 MNHNS, CDR2 SASEGT. The CDR3 totals 15 residues.